The T cell receptor (beta chain) described here comes from a study of neurological immune-mediated disorders. General study results and limits: The greatest TCR clonal expansion occurred in HTLV-1-associated myelopathy and the least in multiple sclerosis, which fell below healthy controls.

This clonotype was picked up many times. The antigen is undetermined. V trimming: 4 bases; J trimming: 4 bases; junction bases outside the gene matches: 4. Per germline, CDR1 DFQATT and CDR2 SNEGSKA (reference sequence). This CDR3 comprises 13 residues. The cDNA was generated by 5'RACE with 10-nucleotide random UMIs. TCRdb reanalysed the 5' RACE reads using MiXCR and keeps one entry per CDR3 protein. The data show 18,000 or so distinct CDR3 sequences, with around 11% seen just once and less than 30% held by the top ten. The rearrangement uses TRBV20-1 and TRBJ2-3; 8 bases are a match to TRBD1. The sample taken for sequencing was CD8+ T cells from blood. This sequence was found in a woman aged 50 to 60 in good health. The CDR3 reads CSATGQGADTQYF. The CDR3 nucleotides read TGCAGTGCTACAGGACAGGGAGCAGATACGCAGTATTTT.